The 12 T cell receptor beta chains below all came from one sample that was sequenced in a study of regulatory T cells in long-lasting Graves disease. CDR3 regions were amplified by Arm-PCR using iRepertoire HTBI primers to build TCR beta libraries. TCRdb reprocessed the multiplex PCR reads with MiXCR, giving one entry per CDR3 protein. This table holds around 480,000 distinct CDR3 sequences, roughly 15% found once. The time point was: newly diagnosed GD, antithyroid drugs for less than 3 months. Making the TCR library involved RNA that had been extracted from PBMCs. These data were also reused for a study on T cells in Graves' hyperthyroidism and ophthalmopathy.

The source was peripheral blood mononuclear cells (PBMCs), collected at new diagnosis, from a patient treated with antithyroid drugs. The source is a woman aged 35-65 years with Graves disease.

This clonotype was recorded a few times. CDR3 loop: CSVDGSGGASETQYF. Written as DNA, the CDR3 is TGCAGCGTAGACGGTAGCGGGGGGGCATCAGAGACCCAGTACTTC. The genes are TRBV29-1 and TRBJ2-5; 11 nucleotides match TRBD2. The J segment lost 4 bases and the V segment lost 6 bases, leaving 10 bases of the junction unmatched. The germline CDR1 and CDR2 sequences are SQVTM and ANQGSEA. The length of the CDR3 is 15 residues. The variable domain in full, with the rest retrieved from reference TRBV29-1 and TRBJ2-5, is SAVISQKPSRDICQRGTSLTIQCQVDSQVTMMFWYRQQPGQSLTLIATANQGSEATYESGFVIDKFPISRPNLTFSTLTVSNMSPEDSSIYLCSVDGSGGASETQYFGPGTRLLVL.

This clonotype was detected ten times or more. The chain couples TRBV3-1 to TRBJ1-1; 7 bases match TRBD1. V lost 1 base and J lost 8; bases outside the gene matches: 13. CDR3 length: 16 amino acids. The germline V gene encodes CDR1 LGHDT and CDR2 YNNKEL (reference sequence). The CDR3 spells CASSQVATGYGGEAFF. In DNA form, the CDR3 reads TGTGCCAGCAGCCAAGTCGCGACAGGGTACGGTGGGGAAGCTTTCTTT.

This clonotype was picked up a small number of times. This chain joins TRBV19 and TRBJ2-3; D might be TRBD1 (5 bases). The CDR3 consists of 15 residues. Germline assignment: CDR1 LNHDA and CDR2 SQIVND (reference sequence). V gave up 3 bases and J gave up 0 bases, with 10 bases separating them. CDR3 coding DNA: TGTGCCAGTAGTATTGGGGCCGGTAGCACAGATACGCAGTATTTT. Translated, it gives CASSIGAGSTDTQYF.

This clonotype was seen only once. The CDR3 region is CASQGGHTDTQYF. Here the CDR3 DNA reads TGTGCCAGTCAGGGGGGGCACACAGATACGCAGTATTTT. The V call is TRBV11-3, the J call TRBJ2-3; D assignment may be TRBD1 or TRBD2 (7 bases each). The germline V gene has CDR1 SGHNT and CDR2 YENEEA. The ends were cut back, 9 bases at V and 2 bases at J, with 12 bases in the middle. The CDR3 consists of 13 residues.

This clonotype came up many times. The chain combines TRBV20-1 with TRBJ1-4; TRBD1 might be the D (5 bases). The CDR3 runs to 12 residues. V was trimmed by 3 bases and J by 3 bases, leaving 5 bases between them. Germline CDR1 reads DFQATT; CDR2 reads SNEGSKA (reference sequence). The CDR3 DNA follows: TGCAGTGCTAGGACAGCTAATGAAAAACTGTTTTTT. Translated: CSARTANEKLFF.

The chain couples TRBV7-9 to TRBJ1-5; 8 bases map to TRBD1. The length of the CDR3 is 15 residues. Trimming removed 5 bases from V and 5 bases from J; junction bases left unmatched: 8. From germline, CDR1 is SEHNR and CDR2 FQNEAQ (reference sequence). CDR3 residues: CASSPPGQVDQPQHF. CDR3 nucleotide sequence: TGTGCCAGCAGCCCTCCGGGACAGGTCGATCAGCCCCAGCATTTT.

A remark on this clonotype: A junction boundary mismatches the germline segment, possibly from a read error. This chain links TRBV3-1 with TRBJ2-7, with D unresolved. The germline gives CDR1 LGHDT, CDR2 YNNKEL (reference sequence). The CDR3 length is 12 residues. The CDR3 DNA sequence: TGTGCCAGCAGCCCGACAACCTACGAGAAGTACTTC. This gives the protein CASSPTTYEKYF.

This clonotype turned up a few times. The chain has TRBV11-2 and TRBJ2-7; 8 nucleotides line up with TRBD1. Trimming took 5 bases from V and 2 from J; bases not matched to a gene: 8. The CDR3 length is 15 residues. Looked up from germline, CDR1 is SGHAT and CDR2 is FQNNGV. The CDR3 DNA reads as TGTGCCAGCAGCCCCGGACAGGGAGGCACCTACGAGCAGTACTTC. Protein sequence: CASSPGQGGTYEQYF.

The V and J genes are TRBV7-2 and TRBJ2-3, with 7 bases that match TRBD2. The junction had 4 bases not matched to a gene; V was cut back by 3 bases and J by 1 base. Germline loops: CDR1 SGHTA, CDR2 FQGNSA. This CDR3 contains 15 residues. The CDR3 region has the DNA TGTGCCAGCAGCTTTCTAACTAGCGGCACAGATACGCAGTATTTT. It translates to CASSFLTSGTDTQYF. Using reference TRBV7-2 and TRBJ2-3 for the parts outside the CDR3, the full variable domain is GAGVSQSPSNKVTEKGKDVELRCDPISGHTALYWYRQSLGQGLEFLIYFQGNSAPDKSGLPSDRFSAERTGGSVSTLTIQRTQQEDSAVYLCASSFLTSGTDTQYFGPGTRLTVL.

The sample holds many counts of this clonotype. The gene calls are TRBV3-1 and TRBJ2-3, with no clear D. CDR3 length equals 13 residues. V was pared by 1 base and J by 7 bases, with 9 bases between. The germline V gene has CDR1 LGHDT and CDR2 YNNKEL (reference sequence). The CDR3 DNA follows: TGTGCCAGCAGCCAAGCTGTAACCTATACGCAGTATTTT. Encoded protein: CASSQAVTYTQYF.

Points on this clonotype: A much larger clone lies one base from this, so it may be a read error. The chain employs TRBV6-5 and TRBJ2-5; possible D gene TRBD2, 6 bases. The V gene's germline CDR1 is MNHEY and CDR2 SVGAGI. The CDR3 runs 15 residues. CDR3 amino acids: CASSYSSPEGETRYF. The CDR3 coding sequence is TGTGCCAGCAGTTACTCGTCCCCGGAGGGAGAGACCCGGTACTTC.

There are a few counts of this clonotype. The gene calls are TRBV28 and TRBJ1-2, with D tentatively TRBD1 (6 bases). The ends were cut back, 5 bases at V and 5 bases at J, with 12 bases in the middle. Germline V gene sequence: CDR1 MDHEN, CDR2 SYDVKM. The CDR3 has 13 residues. Here the CDR3 DNA reads TGTGCCAGCAGTCGGGGGGCCAGGTATGGCTACACCTTC. Encoded protein: CASSRGARYGYTF.